This T cell receptor beta chain came from a study of control samples from healthy donors and cancer patients. The CDR3 covers 16 residues. Per the germline V gene, CDR1 is SGHVS and CDR2 is FNYEAQ. With 4 bases clipped from V and 4 bases from J, the junction kept 8 bases outside the gene matches. Sequencing was performed with immunoSEQ multiplex PCR; in TCRdb, only in-frame clones are kept and a portion is missing. The profile shows over 110,000 clones, roughly nine tenths of them singletons. This chain uses TRBV7-6 with TRBJ2-7; the match to TRBD2 covers 12 bases. Sequencing was done on a sample of blood. This receptor was identified in a woman in her twenties or thirties in good health. CDR3 protein: CASSSQLAGGSYEQYF. CDR3 in DNA: TGTGCCAGCAGCTCCCAACTAGCGGGAGGCTCATACGAGCAGTACTTC.